The sequence of this TCR beta chain was determined in a study of early T cells in non-severe SARS-CoV-2 infection. TCRdb recomputed calls from the 5' RACE reads with MiXCR, one row per CDR3 protein. The sample yields more than 65,000 distinct CDR3 sequences, about an eighth seen once. This clonotype showed up many times. Looked up from germline, CDR1 is SGHTA and CDR2 is FQGNSA. V dropped 5 bases and J dropped 4 bases, with 9 bases sitting between them. There are 13 residues in the CDR3. The TCR sequence derives from an adult who was a healthcare worker with PCR-confirmed SARS-CoV-2 infection or an uninfected control (not recorded which). This sequence joins TRBV7-2 and TRBJ1-5; D ambiguous. Specimen: whole blood. The CDR3 bases are TGTGCCAGCAGCCCCAATCAGAATCAGCCCCAGCATTTT. Translation gives CASSPNQNQPQHF.